The 21 T cell receptor beta chains below all came from one sample that was sequenced in a study of T cell repertoires in cytomegalovirus infection. These receptors' antigens are unknown. TCRdb processed the reads anew with MiXCR; each CDR3 protein has one entry. The sample holds 900,000 to 950,000 distinct CDR3 sequences, around 30% seen once. The material sequenced was cultured CD8+ T cells from PBMCs, taken from culture after CMV antigen stimulation. These receptors were collected from a human donor in good health (CMV status not recorded). Some clones in this sample may be carry-over from other donors' samples.

The chain links TRBV6-5 to TRBJ2-5, with unresolved D. The CDR3 has 16 residues. Between the trimmed V and J ends, which lost 0 bases and 2 bases, there was a span of 13 bases. Looked up from germline, CDR1 is MNHEY and CDR2 is SVGAGI. CDR3 loop: CASSYSTGWVQETQYF. In DNA form, the CDR3 reads TGTGCCAGCAGTTACTCCACGGGCTGGGTGCAAGAGACCCAGTACTTC.

As to this clonotype: The junction differs from germline at one of its ends, possibly a read error. The gene calls are TRBV4-1 and TRBJ2-1, with 9 bases matching TRBD1. The CDR3 has 15 residues. The germline V gene has CDR1 MGHRA and CDR2 YSYEKL. In DNA, the CDR3 is TGTGCCAACAGCCAGACGGGACAGGGAGGCAATGAGCAGTTCTTC. Translation gives CANSQTGQGGNEQFF.

This clonotype was observed at least ten times. The chain recombines TRBV10-3 with TRBJ1-2; D is ambiguous. This CDR3 is built from 12 residues. Germline lookup yields CDR1 ENHRY and CDR2 SYGVKD. The V gene lost 7 bases and the J gene lost 4 bases, with 10 bases spanning the gap. The CDR3 sequence: CAINDPGYGYTF. The DNA of the CDR3 is TGTGCCATCAATGACCCGGGCTATGGCTACACCTTC.

This clonotype was seen a single time. The chain recombines TRBV4-1 with TRBJ2-3, with TRBD1 as a possible D gene (6 bases). Trimming removed 7 bases at V and 4 bases at J, with 21 bases between. The CDR3 runs 16 residues. In germline, CDR1 is MGHRA, CDR2 YSYEKL. Here the CDR3 reads CASTPRGGNLADTQYF. Here the CDR3 DNA reads TGCGCCAGCACCCCTCGAGGGGGAAATTTGGCAGATACGCAGTATTTT.

On this clonotype: One end of the junction is discordant with germline, which a read error may explain. V usage is TRBV15 and J usage is TRBJ1-1; maybe TRBD1 (6 bases). Per the germline V gene, CDR1 is LNHNV and CDR2 is YYDKDF (reference sequence). The CDR3 is made up of 17 amino acids. The CDR3 DNA follows: TGTGTCACCAGCAGAGGCATACTCGGGACACAGAACACTGAAGCTTTCTTT. Translated: CVTSRGILGTQNTEAFF.

This clonotype was seen more than once but under ten times. V and J are TRBV6-2 or TRBV6-3 and TRBJ1-5; 7 bases agree with TRBD1. The CDR3 extends over 15 amino acids. J lost 3 bases, V lost 6 bases, and 8 bases had no gene match. Germline CDR1 MNHEY, CDR2 SVGEGT. The CDR3: CASSQGQTYNQPQHF. The CDR3 DNA is TGTGCCAGCAGCCAGGGACAGACTTACAATCAGCCCCAGCATTTT.

Concerning this clonotype: This could be a read error, since a much larger clone is one nucleotide away. The gene calls are TRBV7-6 and TRBJ1-1, with D possibly TRBD1 on 6 matching bases. This CDR3 contains 13 residues. CDR1 and CDR2 (germline): SGHVS, FNYEAQ. The DNA of the CDR3 is TGTACCAGCAGCCACAGGGTGAACACTGAAGCTTTCTTT. Protein sequence: CTSSHRVNTEAFF.

This clonotype was counted many times. The chain couples TRBV7-2 to TRBJ2-5, with TRBD2 matching 16 bases. The germline V gene has CDR1 SGHTA and CDR2 FQGNSA. This CDR3 region has 20 residues. The ends lost 5 bases at V and 3 bases at J; junction bases unmatched: 15. For the CDR3, the DNA is TGTGCCAGCAGCCTAAGAGGGGGACTAGCGGGGGGGAAGAATGAAGAGACCCAGTACTTC. It specifies CASSLRGGLAGGKNEETQYF. The whole variable domain, filled in from reference TRBV7-2 and TRBJ2-5, reads GAGVSQSPSNKVTEKGKDVELRCDPISGHTALYWYRQSLGQGLEFLIYFQGNSAPDKSGLPSDRFSAERTGGSVSTLTIQRTQQEDSAVYLCASSLRGGLAGGKNEETQYFGPGTRLLVL.

This clonotype turned up a few times. This chain links TRBV2 with TRBJ1-5; 10 positions agree with TRBD1. V was pared by 6 bases and J by 6 bases, with 8 bases of the junction left unmatched. CDR1 and CDR2 (germline): SNHLY, FYNNEI. CDR3 length equals 15 residues. The chain's CDR3 is CASRTDRGLGQPQHF. For the CDR3, the DNA is TGTGCCAGCAGGACTGACAGGGGGCTAGGTCAGCCCCAGCATTTT.

This clonotype was observed once. This sequence joins TRBV14 and TRBJ1-5; 7 nucleotides align to TRBD1. The CDR3 loop spans 15 amino acids. Trimming at V came to 3 bases and at J to 3 bases, leaving 5 bases not matched to a gene. Looked up from germline, CDR1 is SGHDN and CDR2 is FVKESK. The CDR3 sequence is CASSQDRPFNQPQHF. CDR3 in DNA: TGTGCCAGCAGCCAGGACAGGCCATTCAATCAGCCCCAGCATTTT.

The chain joins TRBV20-1 to TRBJ2-5; 7 nucleotides align to TRBD2. V shed 6 bases and J 5 bases; nucleotides not matched to a gene: 12. CDR1 and CDR2 from the germline V gene are DFQATT and SNEGSKA (reference sequence). The CDR3 runs to 14 residues. The DNA of the CDR3 is TGCAGTGCCCACGTGTTCGGGGGGAGGGAGACCCAGTACTTC. It translates to CSAHVFGGRETQYF.

The chain joins TRBV7-9 to TRBJ2-7; a weak D match, TRBD1 (6 bases). The V gene lost 4 bases and the J gene lost 3 bases, with 13 bases spanning the gap. The CDR3 totals 14 residues. Germline V gene lookup returns CDR1 SEHNR and CDR2 FQNEAQ (reference sequence). CDR3 DNA: TGTGCCAGCAGCTCACCAGGGGTCTTCTACGAGCAGTACTTC. Its translation is CASSSPGVFYEQYF.

V and J are TRBV2 and TRBJ1-6; 7 nucleotides line up with TRBD1. Germline assignment: CDR1 SNHLY and CDR2 FYNNEI. The CDR3 is 15 amino acids. V lost 2 bases and J lost 6; bases outside the gene matches: 4. The CDR3 region is CASSEWRGRNSPLHF. The DNA of the CDR3 is TGTGCCAGCAGTGAATGGAGGGGGCGTAATTCACCCCTCCACTTT. Filled out from reference TRBV2 and TRBJ1-6, the complete variable domain reads EPEVTQTPSHQVTQMGQEVILRCVPISNHLYFYWYRQILGQKVEFLVSFYNNEISEKSEIFDDQFSVERPDGSNFTLKIRSTKLEDSAMYFCASSEWRGRNSPLHFGNGTRLTVT.

The chain joins TRBV7-6 to TRBJ2-2, with TRBD1 matching 8 bases. Looked up from germline, CDR1 is SGHVS and CDR2 is FNYEAQ. With 2 bases clipped from V and 2 bases from J, the junction kept 7 bases outside the gene matches. The CDR3 is 17 residues long. The CDR3, as DNA: TGTGCCAGCAGCTTACCTAAGGGACAGGTCAACACCGGGGAGCTGTTTTTT. This gives the protein CASSLPKGQVNTGELFF.

The chain combines TRBV7-9 with TRBJ1-1, with TRBD1 matching 9 bases. Germline V gene data show CDR1 as SEHNR and CDR2 as FQNEAQ (reference sequence). The CDR3 extends over 15 amino acids. V dropped 6 bases and J dropped 6; count of bases not matched to a gene: 11. The CDR3 loop reads CASSFPGQGNAEAFF. CDR3 in DNA: TGTGCCAGCAGTTTCCCGGGACAGGGAAACGCTGAAGCTTTCTTT.

The CDR3 region has the DNA TGTGCCAGCAACAGTCCCGTAGGGCCCTCAGGGGGCTACACCTTC. Its protein product is CASNSPVGPSGGYTF. V and J are TRBV6-1 and TRBJ1-2; tentatively, D is TRBD1 (5 bases). Deletions cut 7 bases from V and 8 bases from J, with 23 bases between. Germline assignment: CDR1 MNHNS and CDR2 SASEGT. This CDR3 has 15 amino acids.

This clonotype was observed a few times. The chain recombines TRBV4-1 with TRBJ1-5; D not certain. V was pared by 4 bases and J by 6 bases, with 13 bases between. From germline, CDR1 is MGHRA and CDR2 YSYEKL. This CDR3 is 14 amino acids long. The CDR3 region is CASSPGTLGQPQHF. DNA for the CDR3: TGCGCCAGCAGCCCCGGAACGCTGGGTCAGCCCCAGCATTTT.

Notes on this clonotype: A read error may be the cause here, since a much bigger clone is one base away. The chain recombines TRBV12-3 or TRBV12-4 with TRBJ2-3, with D maybe TRBD1 (6 bases). This CDR3 has 14 residues. In nucleotides, the CDR3 is TGTGTCAGCAGCCCAAACAGGGGCACAGATACGCAGTATTTT. As protein: CVSSPNRGTDTQYF.

The table lists this clonotype with a few counts. The J gene is TRBJ1-2, the V gene TRBV2; D gene uncertain. The ends were cut back, 3 bases at V and 5 bases at J, with 16 bases in the middle. CDR3 length: 15 amino acids. CDR1 SNHLY and CDR2 FYNNEI come from the germline V gene. CDR3 sequence: CASSETSADSYGYTF. The CDR3, as DNA: TGTGCCAGCAGTGAGACCTCAGCGGATTCTTATGGCTACACCTTC. The entire variable domain, with the rest obtained from reference TRBV2 and TRBJ1-2, is as follows: EPEVTQTPSHQVTQMGQEVILRCVPISNHLYFYWYRQILGQKVEFLVSFYNNEISEKSEIFDDQFSVERPDGSNFTLKIRSTKLEDSAMYFCASSETSADSYGYTFGSGTRLTVV.

The chain has TRBV7-3 and TRBJ2-7, with 10 bases matching TRBD2. The CDR3 consists of 17 residues. CDR1 is SGHTA and CDR2 is FQGTGA in the germline V gene. V lost 5 bases, J lost 8 bases, and 18 bases stayed unmatched. In nucleotides, the CDR3 is TGTGCCAGCAGCGGAAGGCTAGCGGGGGCGGACCTGTGGAAGCAGTACGTC. Its translation: CASSGRLAGADLWKQYV.

This chain joins TRBV6-5 and TRBJ2-3; 10 bases agree with TRBD2. Germline V gives CDR1 MNHEY, CDR2 SVGAGI. V gave up 6 bases and J gave up 0 bases; unmatched junction bases: 15. The CDR3 spans 19 residues. The CDR3 region is CASSYRTSGLISSTDTQYF. The CDR3 nucleotides are TGTGCCAGCAGCTATAGGACTAGCGGACTAATTTCTAGCACAGATACGCAGTATTTT.